The 20 T cell receptor beta chains reported below all come from one sample, sequenced in a study of T cell clonality in common variable immunodeficiency. The protocol was immunoSEQ multiplex PCR, while the TCRdb copy is restricted to in-frame clones and leaves out a portion. The sample shows approximately 17,000 clones, no singletons; the ten largest hold 14%. These receptors have no known antigen. Study observations and caveats: In common variable immunodeficiency, TCR beta chains reportedly carried fewer deletions and N-nucleotide insertions.

Sequencing input: peripheral blood mononuclear cells. The receptors were sampled from a human donor with common variable immunodeficiency.

In this sample, this clone turned up many times. Coverage ceases 3 residues before the CDR3 finishes, and the germline J gene fills in the end. The chain employs TRBV7-3 and TRBJ2-3; 14 positions agree with TRBD2. This CDR3 comprises 17 residues. Germline V lookup: CDR1 SGHTA, CDR2 FQGTGA. J gave up 4 bases and V 5 bases, and 8 bases lay outside the gene matches. CDR3 sequence: CASSPGLAGVSADTQYF. CDR3 DNA, as far as it was read: TGTGCCAGCAGCCCGGGACTAGCGGGAGTATCTGCAGATACG.

A few counts support this clone. The CDR3 end falls 3 residues outside the read, so it is completed with the germline J gene. V usage is TRBV20-1 and J usage is TRBJ2-5, with TRBD2 matching 13 bases. J gave up 3 bases and V 5 bases, and 9 bases lay outside the gene matches. This CDR3 has 16 amino acids. Germline lookup yields CDR1 DFQATT and CDR2 SNEGSKA (reference sequence). The chain's CDR3 is CSAPRTSGGHKETQYF. CDR3 DNA, as far as it was read: TGCAGTGCTCCCCGGACTAGCGGGGGCCACAAAGAGACC.

Worth noting for this clone: The read terminates 3 residues before the CDR3 end, so the remaining end is supplied by the germline J gene. The chain uses TRBV6-1 and TRBJ1-4, with D uncertain. V was clipped by 1 base and J by 6 bases, with 12 bases between them. In germline, CDR1 is MNHNS, CDR2 SASEGT. CDR3 size: 15 residues. This chain's CDR3 is CASSEGFEGDEKLFF. The covered CDR3 bases are TGTGCCAGCAGTGAAGGTTTTGAGGGTGATGAAAAA.

The table lists this clone with a few counts. The CDR3 is cut off 3 residues early in the read; its end comes from the germline J gene. V usage is TRBV6-2 or TRBV6-3 and J usage is TRBJ1-5; 8 positions match TRBD1. This CDR3 region has 16 residues. The germline V gene has CDR1 MNHEY and CDR2 SVGEGT. Germline trimming cut 4 bases from V and 3 bases from J; bases unmatched to any gene: 8. The covered CDR3 bases are TGTGCCAGCAGTTTCTACCGGGACAGGACCAATCAGCCC. Amino acids: CASSFYRDRTNQP. The entire CDR3 sequence reads CASSFYRDRTNQPQHF.

This clone was seen many times. With the read ending 3 residues before the CDR3 end, the germline J gene is used to fill in that end. V usage is TRBV7-3 and J usage is TRBJ1-6, with 7 positions matching TRBD1. Germline V gives CDR1 SGHTA, CDR2 FQGTGA. CDR3 length equals 14 residues. With 4 bases clipped from V and 7 bases from J, the junction kept 4 bases outside the gene matches. The part of the CDR3 DNA that was read is TGTGCCAGCAGCTCGGGACAGCCAAATTCACCC. Residues: CASSSGQPNSP. The full-length CDR3 reads as CASSSGQPNSPLHF.

Concerning this clone: The read ends 3 residues early relative to the CDR3; the germline J gene fills the gap. This rearrangement joins TRBV7-8 to TRBJ1-5; 9 positions match TRBD1. This CDR3 has 14 amino acids. V dropped 4 bases and J dropped 4; count of bases not matched to a gene: 2. Germline V gene data show CDR1 as SGHVS and CDR2 as FQNEAQ. The CDR3 region is CASSYDRGNQPQHF. The part of the CDR3 DNA that was read is TGTGCCAGCAGCTATGACAGGGGGAATCAGCCC.

This clone was picked up a small number of times. The read ends 3 residues shy of where the CDR3 ends; the end is completed using the germline J gene. This chain links TRBV5-1 with TRBJ2-1; D gene uncertain. V was cut by 3 bases and J by 5 bases, with 6 bases left in between. CDR3 length: 12 residues. Per germline, CDR1 SGHRS and CDR2 YFSETQ. The sequenced CDR3 bases are TGCGCCAGCAGCTCTCTAGACAATGAG. It yields the protein CASSSLDNE. The CDR3, in full, reads CASSSLDNEQFF.

This clone was observed a few times. The CDR3 goes on 3 residues after the read ends, and that part is filled in from the germline J gene. The chain carries TRBV19 and TRBJ1-3; 7 bases agree with TRBD1. Trimming cost V 6 bases and J 2 bases; bases outside gene matches: 7. Per the germline V gene, CDR1 is LNHDA and CDR2 is SQIVND (reference sequence). The CDR3 is made up of 15 amino acids. The covered CDR3 bases are TGTGCCAGTAGCGTAGGACAGGTGGCTGGAAACACC. This translates into CASSVGQVAGNT. The entire CDR3 protein reads CASSVGQVAGNTIYF.

This clone has at least ten counts. The CDR3 goes on 3 residues after the read ends, and that part is filled in from the germline J gene. This rearrangement joins TRBV19 to TRBJ1-2, with a weak D call TRBD1 (6 bases). Between the trimmed V and J ends, which lost 9 bases and 2 bases, there was a span of 10 bases. Looked up from germline, CDR1 is LNHDA and CDR2 is SQIVND (reference sequence). The CDR3 has 12 amino acids. CDR3 DNA, as far as it was read: TGTGCCAGCAGGGGACCGAACTATGGC. This sequence encodes CASRGPNYG. In full, the CDR3 reads CASRGPNYGYTF.

A remark on this clone: The read terminates 3 residues before the CDR3 end, so the remaining end is supplied by the germline J gene. The rearrangement joins TRBV5-1 to TRBJ2-1; 8 nucleotides agree with TRBD2. V was clipped by 4 bases and J by 0 bases; unmatched bases: 12. Germline assignment: CDR1 SGHRS and CDR2 YFSETQ. The CDR3 covers 18 residues. CDR3 DNA (partial): TGCGCCAGCAGCCCTGAGGGTCTAGCGGGTAGCTCCTACAATGAG. Protein: CASSPEGLAGSSYNE. The CDR3 reads in full as CASSPEGLAGSSYNEQFF.

With regard to this clone: The CDR3 end lies 3 residues beyond the end of the read and is filled in from the germline J gene. This chain joins TRBV6-2 or TRBV6-3 and TRBJ2-2; TRBD1 matches 11 bases. This CDR3 region has 16 residues. Per the germline V gene, CDR1 is MNHEY and CDR2 is SVGEGT. Losses at the gene ends were 5 bases for V and 4 bases for J; bases not matched to a gene: 6. The CDR3 bases that were read are TGTGCCAGCAGTGATAGGACAGGGGGCAGCACCGGGGAG. It translates to CASSDRTGGSTGE. The full CDR3 protein reads CASSDRTGGSTGELFF.

CDR3 DNA, as far as it was read: TGTGCCAGCACTCTTACGGGGTACCTTCACAATGAG. It is translated as CASTLTGYLHNE. The entire CDR3 is CASTLTGYLHNEQFF. This rearrangement joins TRBV6-7 to TRBJ2-1; tentatively, D is TRBD2 (5 bases). The read terminates 3 residues ahead of where the CDR3 ends, so the germline J gene completes it. TRBV6-7 is an ORF; its function is uncertain. The CDR3 has 15 residues. Trimming removed 7 bases from V and 5 bases from J, with 18 bases in between.

Of note for this clone: The observed sequence ends 3 residues before the CDR3 terminus, with the missing tail filled in from the germline J gene. This sequence joins TRBV6-2 or TRBV6-3 and TRBJ1-1; 7 positions match TRBD1. Trimming removed 6 bases from V and 4 bases from J; junction bases left unmatched: 8. CDR1 and CDR2 from the germline V gene are MNHEY and SVGEGT. CDR3 length equals 14 residues. CDR3 DNA, as far as it was read: TGTGCCAGCAGCCCGACAGGGAGGGGCACTGAA. It encodes CASSPTGRGTE. The complete CDR3 protein is CASSPTGRGTEAFF.

This clone occurred a few times. Coverage ceases 3 residues before the CDR3 finishes, and the germline J gene fills in the end. The gene calls are TRBV19 and TRBJ2-7, with 9 bases fitting TRBD1. CDR3 length equals 13 residues. The V and J ends lost 6 bases and 3 bases, in that order; junction bases with no gene match: 3. In germline, CDR1 is LNHDA, CDR2 SQIVND (reference sequence). CDR3 DNA (partial): TGTGCCAGTAGCCGGACAGGGGTCTACGAG. This encodes CASSRTGVYE. The CDR3 in its entirety is CASSRTGVYEQYF. Complete variable domain (other parts from reference TRBV19 and TRBJ2-7): DGGITQSPKYLFRKEGQNVTLSCEQNLNHDAMYWYRQDPGQGLRLIYYSQIVNDFQKGDIAEGYSVSREKKESFPLTVTSAQKNPTAFYLCASSRTGVYEQYFGPGTRLTVT.

This clone was observed at least ten times. The chain's CDR3 is CASSLTGGGGKLAKNIQYF. CDR3 bases read: TGTGCCAGTAGTCTTACAGGGGGCGGGGGGAAACTAGCCAAAAACATT. The chain employs TRBV19 and TRBJ2-4; TRBD1 is a possible D gene (9 bases). The CDR3 end lies 3 residues beyond the end of the read and is filled in from the germline J gene. CDR1 is LNHDA and CDR2 is SQIVND in the germline V gene (reference sequence). CDR3 size: 19 residues. Trimming removed 5 bases at V and 0 bases at J, with 23 bases between.

This clone was seen only a few times. One junction end disagrees with the germline gene, perhaps due to a read error. The observed sequence ends 3 residues before the CDR3 terminus, with the missing tail filled in from the germline J gene. V usage is TRBV18 and J usage is TRBJ2-3, with D maybe TRBD2 (6 bases). Germline lookup yields CDR1 KGHSH and CDR2 LQKENI. The CDR3 runs 15 residues. CDR3 residues: CASSPPGTSTDTQYF. The covered CDR3 bases are TGTGCCAGCTCCCCACCGGGGACTAGCACAGATACG.

In regard to this clone: The read finishes 3 residues shy of the CDR3 end, and the germline J gene is used to complete it. The chain combines TRBV7-9 with TRBJ2-3, with D perhaps TRBD2 (7 bases). The CDR3 covers 14 residues. Deletions cut 1 base from V and 7 bases from J, with 12 bases between. Per the germline V gene, CDR1 is SEHNR and CDR2 is FQNEAQ (reference sequence). The CDR3 reads CASSLGGGKNTQYF. The CDR3 bases that were read are TGTGCCAGCAGCTTAGGGGGGGGCAAGAATACG.

This clone was recorded at least ten times. The read falls 3 residues short of the CDR3 end, and the missing part is taken from the germline J gene. The rearrangement joins TRBV2 to TRBJ2-5, with 9 bases that match TRBD1. The CDR3 is 14 residues long. The V gene's germline CDR1 is SNHLY and CDR2 FYNNEI. After removal of 7 bases from V and 5 bases from J, the junction contained 8 bases not matched to a gene. CDR3 DNA (partial): TGTGCCAGCAAACCCGGGACAGGGATGGAGACC. It yields the protein CASKPGTGMET. The full CDR3 sequence reads CASKPGTGMETQYF.

A note on this clone: Sequencing ends 3 residues short of the CDR3 end; the germline J gene provides the rest. The chain uses TRBV7-7 and TRBJ2-1; possible D gene TRBD1, 6 bases. Germline CDR1 reads SSHAT; CDR2 reads FNYEAQ (reference sequence). CDR3 length equals 14 residues. V gave up 5 bases and J gave up 7 bases, with 15 bases separating them. The covered CDR3 bases are TGTGCCAGCAGCCCGCCCGGGACAAGGAATGAG. It codes for CASSPPGTRNE. Given in full, the CDR3 is CASSPPGTRNEQFF.

This clone occurred a few times. The CDR3 extends 3 residues past the end of the read, so its final part is completed from the germline J gene. The rearrangement uses TRBV7-9 and TRBJ1-2; D is possibly TRBD1 (5 bases). Germline V gene lookup returns CDR1 SEHNR and CDR2 FQNEAQ (reference sequence). Trimming left V 6 bases short and J 0 bases short, with 14 bases between. The CDR3 totals 15 residues. The sequenced CDR3 bases are TGTGCCAGCAGTTCCACCGACAGACCTAACTATGGC. Encoded protein: CASSSTDRPNYG. The full CDR3 protein is CASSSTDRPNYGYTF.